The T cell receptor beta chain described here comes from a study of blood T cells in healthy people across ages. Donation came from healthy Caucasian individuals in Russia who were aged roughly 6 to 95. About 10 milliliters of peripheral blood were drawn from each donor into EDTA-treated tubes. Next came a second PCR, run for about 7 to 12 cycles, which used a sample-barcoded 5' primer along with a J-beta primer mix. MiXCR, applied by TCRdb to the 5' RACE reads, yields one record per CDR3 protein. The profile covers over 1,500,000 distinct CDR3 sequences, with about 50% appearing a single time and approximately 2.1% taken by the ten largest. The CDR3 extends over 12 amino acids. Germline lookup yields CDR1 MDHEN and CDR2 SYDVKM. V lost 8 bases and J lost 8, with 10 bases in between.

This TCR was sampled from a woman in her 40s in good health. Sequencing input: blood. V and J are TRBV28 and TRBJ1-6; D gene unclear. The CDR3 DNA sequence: TGTGCCAGCGAGGCGAGGGATTCACCCCTCCACTTT. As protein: CASEARDSPLHF.